The clone carrying this TCR beta chain came up a few times. What it binds is not known. The record originates from a study of CD8 T cells in ankylosing spondylitis. Findings and limits, study-wide: Disease-associated clones were CD8+ and fairly uncommon in peripheral blood. There were earlier reports of some motif variants in reactive arthritis synovial fluid and blood. The study looked at matched synovial fluid samples from ankylosing spondylitis patients. Disease-linked clones were reported to be significantly enriched there. Within ankylosing spondylitis blood, a TCR beta motif made up of eight or nine highly homologous variants appeared to be characteristic.

Library preparation for TCR beta used quantitative 5'-RACE with molecular barcodes. MiXCR was run by TCRdb on the 5' RACE reads, yielding one entry per CDR3 protein. The table has hundreds of thousands of distinct CDR3 sequences, 10% to 15% seen once. CDR1 and CDR2 from the germline V gene are SEHNR and FQNEAQ (reference sequence). J was trimmed by 8 bases and V by 5 bases; bases with no gene match: 11. The CDR3 contains 14 residues. This chain uses TRBV7-9 with TRBJ1-2, with 7 bases matching TRBD1. The receptor was isolated from a male donor with ankylosing spondylitis. Specimen: blood, either unsorted or a sorted T cell fraction (not recorded which). CDR3 sequence reads: CASSPQGGPYGYTF. CDR3 coding DNA: TGTGCCAGCAGCCCCCAGGGGGGGCCGTACGGCTACACCTTC. The full variable domain, rest sourced from reference TRBV7-9 and TRBJ1-2, is DTGVSQNPRHKITKRGQNVTFRCDPISEHNRLYWYRQTLGQGPEFLTYFQNEAQLEKSRLLSDRFSAERPKGSFSTLEIQRTEQGDSAMYLCASSPQGGPYGYTFGSGTRLTVV.